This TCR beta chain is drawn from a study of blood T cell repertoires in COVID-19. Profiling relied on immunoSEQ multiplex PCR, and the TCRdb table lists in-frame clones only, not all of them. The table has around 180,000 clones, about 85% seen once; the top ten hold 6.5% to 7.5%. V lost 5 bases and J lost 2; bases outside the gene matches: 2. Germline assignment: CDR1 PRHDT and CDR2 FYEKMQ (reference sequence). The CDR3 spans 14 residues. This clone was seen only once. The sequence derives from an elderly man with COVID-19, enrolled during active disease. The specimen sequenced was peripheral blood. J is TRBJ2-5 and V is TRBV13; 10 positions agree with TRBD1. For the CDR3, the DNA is TGTGCCAGCAGCCCGGGACAGGGGCAAGAGACCCAGTACTTC. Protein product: CASSPGQGQETQYF. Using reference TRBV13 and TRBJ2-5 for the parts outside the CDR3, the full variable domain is AAGVIQSPRHLIKEKRETATLKCYPIPRHDTVYWYQQGPGQDPQFLISFYEKMQSDKGSIPDRFSAQQFSDYHSELNMSSLELGDSALYFCASSPGQGQETQYFGPGTRLLVL.